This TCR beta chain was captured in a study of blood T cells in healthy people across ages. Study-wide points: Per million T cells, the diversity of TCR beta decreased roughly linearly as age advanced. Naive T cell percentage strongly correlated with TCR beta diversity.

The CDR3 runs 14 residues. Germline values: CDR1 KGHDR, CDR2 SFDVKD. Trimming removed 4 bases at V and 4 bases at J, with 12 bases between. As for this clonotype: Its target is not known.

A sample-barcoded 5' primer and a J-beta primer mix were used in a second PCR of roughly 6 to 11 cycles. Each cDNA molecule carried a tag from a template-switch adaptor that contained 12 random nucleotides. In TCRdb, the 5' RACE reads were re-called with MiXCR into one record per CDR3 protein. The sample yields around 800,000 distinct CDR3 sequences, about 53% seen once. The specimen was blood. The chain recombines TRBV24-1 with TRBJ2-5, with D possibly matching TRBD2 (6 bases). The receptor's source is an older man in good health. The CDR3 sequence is CATSEGGWGETQYF. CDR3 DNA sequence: TGTGCCACCAGTGAAGGAGGGTGGGGAGAGACCCAGTACTTC.